Sequencing of this T cell receptor beta chain was carried out in a study of shared clonotypes between healthy human individuals. A note on this clone: Antigen: not known.

In the naive CD8 group, cells lacked CD45RO and were positively selected for CCR7, so terminally differentiated effector memory CD45RA+ cells were left out. Study-level points and caveats: The small donor group covered limited genetic and exposure diversity.

Here immunoSEQ multiplex PCR was the method, and the copy in TCRdb shows in-frame clones only, minus some. Of roughly 600,000 clones in the sample, 95% to 98% are singletons; the top ten hold 0.3%. Germline-derived CDR1 and CDR2 are MDHEN and SYDVKM. The CDR3 sequence is 18 residues long. Unmatched junction bases numbered 19, after V lost 4 bases and J lost 5 bases. This sequence joins TRBV28 and TRBJ2-5, with TRBD2 matching over 7 bases. Sample: naive CD8+ T cells sorted from blood. The TCR originated in a man aged 30 to 39 in good health. The CDR3 region is CASSSRLIAAGDWETQYF. The CDR3 nucleotides read TGTGCCAGCAGTTCGAGACTCATAGCGGCGGGAGATTGGGAGACCCAGTACTTC.